The TCR beta chain under discussion was sequenced for a study of metastatic and nonmetastatic thyroid tumors. V trimming: 0 bases; J trimming: 3 bases; junction bases outside the gene matches: 10. CDR1 is DFQATT and CDR2 is SNEGSKA in the germline V gene (reference sequence). The CDR3 length is 16 residues. Thyroid surgery was performed in patients who had received no treatment beforehand. TCRdb redid the clone calls on the PCR reads using MiXCR. The sample carries 30,000 to 45,000 clones, approximately 30% recorded once. This rearrangement joins TRBV20-1 to TRBJ2-7; TRBD2 matches 8 bases. The source material was blood. The receptor's source is a male donor with papillary thyroid cancer or a benign thyroid nodule (not recorded which). Some clones in this sample may be carry-over from other donors' samples. The CDR3 spells CSARDVGRARSYEQYF. DNA for the CDR3: TGCAGTGCTAGAGACGTCGGGAGGGCCAGAAGCTACGAGCAGTACTTC.